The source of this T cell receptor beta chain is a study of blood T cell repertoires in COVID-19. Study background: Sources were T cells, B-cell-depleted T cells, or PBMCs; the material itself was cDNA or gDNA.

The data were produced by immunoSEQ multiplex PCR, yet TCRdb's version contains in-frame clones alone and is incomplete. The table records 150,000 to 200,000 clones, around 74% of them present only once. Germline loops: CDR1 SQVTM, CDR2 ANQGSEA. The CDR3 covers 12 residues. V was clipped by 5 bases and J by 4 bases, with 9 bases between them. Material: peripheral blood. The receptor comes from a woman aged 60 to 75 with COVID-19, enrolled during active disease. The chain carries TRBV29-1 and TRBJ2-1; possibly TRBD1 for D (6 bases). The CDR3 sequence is CSVQQGYNEQFF. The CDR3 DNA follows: TGCAGCGTTCAACAGGGTTACAATGAGCAGTTCTTC.